The clone carrying this T cell receptor beta chain was observed many times. V shed 0 bases and J shed 0 bases, with 14 bases lying between them. CDR3 length: 17 residues. Germline loops: CDR1 SGHRS, CDR2 YFSETQ. From the RT-PCR reads, TCRdb called clonotypes with MiXCR, one entry per CDR3 protein. The data show about 680,000 distinct CDR3 sequences, 14% seen once. The sample comprised memory CD4+ T cells from blood. The clonotype comes from a female donor in good health, serving as a healthy control. V and J are TRBV5-1 and TRBJ2-3, with TRBD1 as a possible D gene (5 bases). Here the CDR3 reads CASSLGLQSGSTDTQYF. In nucleotides, the CDR3 is TGCGCCAGCAGCTTGGGATTACAGTCAGGGAGCACAGATACGCAGTATTTT.